Shown below are 22 T cell receptor beta chains from a single sample sequenced in a study of blood T cell repertoires in COVID-19. The table came from immunoSEQ multiplex PCR; TCRdb's copy has only in-frame clones and leaves some out. The sample holds 200,000 to 250,000 clones, approximately 80% seen once. Sequencing used peripheral blood. The receptors stem from an older woman who had recovered from COVID-19.

V is TRBV20-1 and J is TRBJ1-2; D may be TRBD1 (6 bases). There are 13 residues in the CDR3. Germline V gene data show CDR1 as DFQATT and CDR2 as SNEGSKA (reference sequence). V shed 3 bases and J shed 7 bases, with 15 bases lying between them. In nucleotides, the CDR3 is TGCAGTGCTAGTGGCAGGGGAGTTGGTGGCTACACCTTC. It translates to CSASGRGVGGYTF.

This chain uses TRBV7-9 with TRBJ1-2; TRBD1 agrees at 8 bases. CDR3 size: 15 residues. Trimming cost V 5 bases and J 4 bases; bases outside gene matches: 9. Germline V CDR1 and CDR2: SEHNR, FQNEAQ (reference sequence). CDR3 residues: CASSVTDRVGYGYTF. CDR3 bases: TGTGCCAGCAGCGTAACGGACAGGGTGGGCTATGGCTACACCTTC.

The chain links TRBV9 to TRBJ1-2; 8 bases line up with TRBD1. The J segment lost 7 bases and the V segment lost 6 bases, leaving 11 bases of the junction unmatched. Germline CDR1 and CDR2: SGDLS and YYNGEE. The CDR3 has 14 residues. The chain's CDR3 is CASTPQGAASGYTF. The CDR3 DNA reads TGTGCCAGCACCCCTCAGGGGGCAGCAAGTGGCTACACCTTC.

The chain is built from TRBV21-1 and TRBJ2-1; the table's TRBD2 call for D was not verified on the DNA. TRBV21-1 is a known pseudogene. This CDR3 is 16 amino acids long. DNA for the CDR3: TGTGCCAGCAGCCGGAGGACTAGCGGGAAGTACAATGAGCAGTTCTTC. This translates into CASSRRTSGKYNEQFF.

The V and J genes are TRBV5-1 and TRBJ2-1, with TRBD2 matching 12 bases. CDR3 length: 16 residues. V lost 4 bases, J lost 6 bases, and 8 bases stayed unmatched. Germline CDR1 SGHRS, CDR2 YFSETQ. For the CDR3, the DNA is TGCGCCAGCAGCCACGATGCTAGCGGGGGGGCCAATGAGCAGTTCTTC. It codes for CASSHDASGGANEQFF. Full variable domain (missing parts from reference TRBV5-1 and TRBJ2-1): KAGVTQTPRYLIKTRGQQVTLSCSPISGHRSVSWYQQTPGQGLQFLFEYFSETQRNKGNFPGRFSGRQFSNSRSEMNVSTLELGDSALYLCASSHDASGGANEQFFGPGTRLTVL.

In this sample, this clone turned up once. The rearrangement joins TRBV19 to TRBJ1-2; 9 nucleotides align to TRBD1. The CDR3 consists of 12 residues. Per the germline V gene, CDR1 is LNHDA and CDR2 is SQIVND (reference sequence). The V and J ends lost 10 bases and 4 bases, in that order; junction bases with no gene match: 4. The CDR3 here is CATMTGGYGYTF. The CDR3 DNA follows: TGTGCCACTATGACAGGGGGCTATGGCTACACCTTC.

The CDR3 sequence: CASSIRQGGYEQYF. The DNA for the CDR3 is TGTGCCAGTAGTATCCGACAGGGGGGCTACGAGCAGTACTTC. The gene calls are TRBV19 and TRBJ2-7; TRBD1 agrees at 9 bases. CDR3 length equals 14 residues. Germline CDR1 LNHDA, CDR2 SQIVND (reference sequence). Trimming removed 3 bases from V and 3 bases from J; junction bases left unmatched: 3.

This clone appeared a few times. The chain uses TRBV10-1 and TRBJ1-1; D is unresolved. In germline, CDR1 is WNHNN, CDR2 SYGVQD (reference sequence). CDR3 length equals 14 residues. V lost 8 bases to trimming and J lost 5 bases, with 18 bases between them. The CDR3 region is CASPGGQVSTEAFF. The CDR3 bases are TGCGCCAGCCCCGGTGGGCAGGTAAGTACTGAAGCTTTCTTT.

The chain combines TRBV7-9 with TRBJ2-1, with D possibly being TRBD2 (6 bases). V gave up 3 bases and J gave up 4 bases, with 16 bases separating them. Germline V lookup: CDR1 SEHNR, CDR2 FQNEAQ (reference sequence). The length of the CDR3 is 16 residues. CDR3 residues: CASSFDLGGEYNEQFF. The CDR3, as DNA: TGTGCCAGCAGCTTTGACCTCGGGGGAGAGTACAATGAGCAGTTCTTC.

CDR3 DNA sequence: TGTGCCATCACTACTTCACAGGGATCCAACTATGGCTACACCTTC. The encoded protein is CAITTSQGSNYGYTF. The genes are TRBV10-3 and TRBJ1-2, with D possibly being TRBD1 (6 bases). Looked up from germline, CDR1 is ENHRY and CDR2 is SYGVKD. The V and J ends lost 7 bases and 2 bases respectively, with 17 bases between them. The CDR3 consists of 15 residues.

The rearrangement uses TRBV3-1 (or the pseudogene TRBV3-2) and TRBJ2-5; 10 bases are a match to TRBD1. Trimming took 4 bases from V and 2 from J; bases not matched to a gene: 4. Germline-derived CDR1 and CDR2 are LGHDT and YNNKEL (reference sequence). This CDR3 comprises 15 residues. The CDR3 DNA follows: TGTGCCAGCAGCCGATGGACAGGGGGACAAGAGACCCAGTACTTC. Amino acids: CASSRWTGGQETQYF.

This chain joins TRBV4-1 and TRBJ2-7; 8 bases match TRBD2. This CDR3 spans 15 amino acids. Germline loops: CDR1 MGHRA, CDR2 YSYEKL. V was pared by 0 bases and J by 3 bases, with 4 bases of the junction left unmatched. CDR3 sequence reads: CASSQEGSGDYEQYF. The CDR3 nucleotides are TGCGCCAGCAGCCAAGAAGGTAGCGGGGACTACGAGCAGTACTTC.

The chain combines TRBV7-8 with TRBJ1-4, with a possible D match to TRBD1 (5 bases). This CDR3 is 18 amino acids long. CDR1 is SGHVS and CDR2 is FQNEAQ in the germline V gene. With 2 bases removed from V and 7 bases from J, the gap between germline ends came to 23 bases. As DNA, the CDR3 is TGTGCCAGCAGCTTAACCCAGCGCCCAGGGAGGGAAAGTGAAAAACTGTTTTTT. Protein: CASSLTQRPGRESEKLFF.

This clone was seen once. The rearrangement uses TRBV7-9 and TRBJ1-2, with 7 bases aligning to TRBD1. Germline V gene lookup returns CDR1 SEHNR and CDR2 FQNEAQ (reference sequence). J was trimmed by 4 bases and V by 2 bases; bases with no gene match: 10. The CDR3 has 16 residues. This CDR3 reads CASSLSVTGLRYGYTF. The CDR3 DNA is TGTGCCAGCAGCTTATCCGTGACAGGGCTTCGCTATGGCTACACCTTC.

This chain links TRBV19 with TRBJ2-2; TRBD1 matches 7 bases. The V segment lost 6 bases and the J segment 1 base; nucleotides outside the gene matches: 5. The CDR3 is 15 residues long. The germline V gene encodes CDR1 LNHDA and CDR2 SQIVND (reference sequence). CDR3 DNA: TGTGCCAGTAGAACAGGGGTAGGGAACACCGGGGAGCTGTTTTTT. It yields the protein CASRTGVGNTGELFF.

This chain connects TRBV7-9 to TRBJ1-6; D possibly corresponds to TRBD1 (5 bases). Germline values: CDR1 SEHNR, CDR2 FQNEAQ (reference sequence). Trimming left V 5 bases short and J 9 bases short, with 14 bases between. The CDR3 runs 14 residues. CDR3 nucleotides: TGTGCCAGCAGCCCCGCGGGGGGTAGTTCACCCCTCCACTTT. It specifies CASSPAGGSSPLHF. Full variable domain (missing parts from reference TRBV7-9 and TRBJ1-6): DTGVSQNPRHKITKRGQNVTFRCDPISEHNRLYWYRQTLGQGPEFLTYFQNEAQLEKSRLLSDRFSAERPKGSFSTLEIQRTEQGDSAMYLCASSPAGGSSPLHFGNGTRLTVT.

The rearrangement joins TRBV4-2 to TRBJ2-1, with 12 bases matching TRBD2. The CDR3 covers 16 residues. The V and J ends lost 5 bases and 5 bases, in that order; junction bases with no gene match: 7. CDR1 is LGHNA and CDR2 is YNFKEQ in the germline V gene. The DNA of the CDR3 is TGTGCCAGCAGCGACTCTAGCGGGGGGGGGCACAATGAGCAGTTCTTC. This sequence encodes CASSDSSGGGHNEQFF.

The rearrangement links TRBV9 to TRBJ1-2; D not certain. The germline V gene encodes CDR1 SGDLS and CDR2 YYNGEE. The CDR3 consists of 15 residues. Trimming removed 0 bases from V and 7 bases from J, with 16 bases in between. The CDR3 nucleotides read TGTGCCAGCAGCGTAGTGGGAGACCAGACGGGTGGCTACACCTTC. Translation gives CASSVVGDQTGGYTF.

V and J are TRBV7-9 and TRBJ1-1; 8 bases agree with TRBD1. Trimming at V came to 5 bases and at J to 4 bases, leaving 6 bases not matched to a gene. In germline, CDR1 is SEHNR, CDR2 FQNEAQ (reference sequence). CDR3 length equals 14 residues. This CDR3 reads CASSLTGQGTEAFF. The CDR3 DNA sequence: TGTGCCAGCAGCCTAACCGGACAGGGCACTGAAGCTTTCTTT.

The chain has TRBV3-1 (or the pseudogene TRBV3-2) and TRBJ2-1; 7 bases agree with TRBD2. There are 16 residues in the CDR3. Germline CDR1 LGHDT, CDR2 YNNKEL (reference sequence). The J segment lost 0 bases and the V segment lost 4 bases, leaving 6 bases of the junction unmatched. The CDR3 loop reads CASSPRAGSSYNEQFF. The CDR3 DNA sequence: TGTGCCAGCAGCCCAAGAGCGGGGAGCTCCTACAATGAGCAGTTCTTC.

This sequence joins TRBV3-1 (or the pseudogene TRBV3-2) and TRBJ1-2; tentatively, D is TRBD1 (5 bases). The germline V and J ends were trimmed by 5 bases and 4 bases, with 17 bases remaining between them. The germline V gene has CDR1 LGHDT and CDR2 YNNKEL (reference sequence). CDR3 length: 15 residues. This CDR3 is CASSNKVGVFYGYTF. The CDR3 nucleotides read TGTGCCAGCAGCAACAAAGTAGGGGTTTTCTATGGCTACACCTTC.

The CDR3 DNA sequence: TGTGCCTGGAGCCCCGGGGATACGCAGTATTTT. This codes for CAWSPGDTQYF. This sequence joins TRBV30 and TRBJ2-3; D ambiguous. The CDR3 sequence is 11 residues long. Trimming took off 3 bases at V and 6 bases at J, with 7 bases between the two ends. The germline gives CDR1 GTSNPN, CDR2 SVGIG (reference sequence). The full variable domain, in which reference TRBV30 and TRBJ2-3 provide the parts outside the CDR3, is SQTIHQWPATLVQPVGSPLSLECTVEGTSNPNLYWYRQAAGRGLQLLFYSVGIGQISSEVPQNLSASRPQDRQFILSSKKLLLSDSGFYLCAWSPGDTQYFGPGTRLTVL.